This T cell receptor (beta chain) was identified in a study of early T cells in non-severe SARS-CoV-2 infection. As for the study in general: From unsorted whole blood, bulk RNA was sequenced, and the chains remained unpaired.

This clonotype has ten or more counts. V was clipped by 6 bases and J by 1 base; unmatched bases: 2. CDR3 length: 13 residues. CDR1 and CDR2 (germline): SNHLY, FYNNEI. Unique molecular identifiers were added to individual cDNA molecules. TCRdb independently ran MiXCR on the 5' RACE reads; one entry per CDR3 protein. The data hold 85,000 to 100,000 distinct CDR3 sequences, with approximately 11% observed a single time. This sequence joins TRBV2 and TRBJ2-7; 8 bases are shared with TRBD1. This clonotype originated in an adult who was a healthcare worker with PCR-confirmed SARS-CoV-2 infection or an uninfected control (not recorded which). The sequencing used whole blood, collected at baseline. CDR3 DNA sequence: TGTGCCAGCAGGACAGGGGAGTCCTACGAGCAGTACTTC. Amino acid sequence: CASRTGESYEQYF.